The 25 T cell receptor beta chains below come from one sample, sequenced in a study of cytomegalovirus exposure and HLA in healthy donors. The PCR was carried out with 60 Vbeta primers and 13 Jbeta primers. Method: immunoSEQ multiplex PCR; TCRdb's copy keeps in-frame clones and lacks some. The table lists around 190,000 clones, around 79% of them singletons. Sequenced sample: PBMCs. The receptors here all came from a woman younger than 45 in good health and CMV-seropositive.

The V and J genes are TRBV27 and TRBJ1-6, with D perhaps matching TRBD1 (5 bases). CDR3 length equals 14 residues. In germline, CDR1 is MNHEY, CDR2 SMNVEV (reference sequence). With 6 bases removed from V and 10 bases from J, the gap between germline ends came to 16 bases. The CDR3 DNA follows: TGTGCCAGCAGCCTGGGGCAGTTCGAATCACCCCTCCACTTT. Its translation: CASSLGQFESPLHF.

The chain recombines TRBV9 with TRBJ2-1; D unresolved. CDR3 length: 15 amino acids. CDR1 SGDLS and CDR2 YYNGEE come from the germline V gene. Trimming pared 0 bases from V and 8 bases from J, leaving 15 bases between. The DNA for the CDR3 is TGTGCCAGCAGCGTAGTCTCCGCCGAGTTCGATGAGCAGTTCTTC. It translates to CASSVVSAEFDEQFF.

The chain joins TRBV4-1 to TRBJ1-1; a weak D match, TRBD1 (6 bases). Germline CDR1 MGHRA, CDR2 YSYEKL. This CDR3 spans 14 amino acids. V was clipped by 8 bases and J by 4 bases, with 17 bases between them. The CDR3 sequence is CASVKTGWSTEAFF. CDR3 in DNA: TGCGCCAGCGTTAAAACAGGGTGGAGCACTGAAGCTTTCTTT.

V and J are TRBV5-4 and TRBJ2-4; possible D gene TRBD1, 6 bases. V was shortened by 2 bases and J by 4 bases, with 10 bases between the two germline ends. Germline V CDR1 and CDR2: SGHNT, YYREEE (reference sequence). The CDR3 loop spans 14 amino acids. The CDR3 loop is CASSFYRVKNIQYF. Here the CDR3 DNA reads TGTGCCAGCAGCTTTTACAGGGTGAAAAACATTCAGTACTTC.

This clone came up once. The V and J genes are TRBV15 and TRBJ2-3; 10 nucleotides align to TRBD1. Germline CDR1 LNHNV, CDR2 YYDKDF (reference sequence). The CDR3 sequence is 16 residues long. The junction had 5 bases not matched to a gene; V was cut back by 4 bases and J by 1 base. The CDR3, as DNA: TGTGCCACCAGCAAAACCGGGACAGGGGGCACAGATACGCAGTATTTT. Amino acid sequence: CATSKTGTGGTDTQYF.

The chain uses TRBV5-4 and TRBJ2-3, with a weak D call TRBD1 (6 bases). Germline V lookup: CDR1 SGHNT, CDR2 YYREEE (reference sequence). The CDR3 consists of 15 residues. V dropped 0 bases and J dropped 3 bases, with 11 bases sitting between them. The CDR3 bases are TGTGCCAGCAGCTTGGAAGGGGGTTTTACAGATACGCAGTATTTT. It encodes CASSLEGGFTDTQYF.

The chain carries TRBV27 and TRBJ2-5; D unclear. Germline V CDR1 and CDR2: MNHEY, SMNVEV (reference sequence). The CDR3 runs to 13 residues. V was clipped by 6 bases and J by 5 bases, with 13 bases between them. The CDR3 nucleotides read TGTGCCAGCAGCAGTACCTCGTATGAGACCCAGTACTTC. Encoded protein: CASSSTSYETQYF.

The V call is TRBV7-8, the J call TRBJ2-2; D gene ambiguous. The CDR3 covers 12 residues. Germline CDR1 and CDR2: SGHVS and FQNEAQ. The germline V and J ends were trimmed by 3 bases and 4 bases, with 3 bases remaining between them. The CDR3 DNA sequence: TGTGCCAGCAGCTTCCGCACCGGGGAGCTGTTTTTT. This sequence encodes CASSFRTGELFF.

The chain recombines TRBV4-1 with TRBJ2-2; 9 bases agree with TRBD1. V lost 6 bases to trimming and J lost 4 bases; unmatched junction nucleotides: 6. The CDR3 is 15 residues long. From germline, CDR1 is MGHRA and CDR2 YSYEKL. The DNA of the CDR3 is TGCGCCAGCAGAACAGGGGGCGTGAGCACCGGGGAGCTGTTTTTT. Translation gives CASRTGGVSTGELFF.

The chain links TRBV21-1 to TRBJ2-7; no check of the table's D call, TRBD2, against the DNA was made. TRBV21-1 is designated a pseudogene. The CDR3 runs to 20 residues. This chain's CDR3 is CASSPSRGREGLESSYEQYF. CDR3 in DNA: TGTGCCAGCAGCCCTTCGAGGGGGCGGGAGGGCCTCGAGAGCTCCTACGAGCAGTACTTC.

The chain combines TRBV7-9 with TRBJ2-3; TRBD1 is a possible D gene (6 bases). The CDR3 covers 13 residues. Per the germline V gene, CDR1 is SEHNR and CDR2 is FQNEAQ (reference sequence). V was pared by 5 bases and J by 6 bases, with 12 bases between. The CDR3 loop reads CASSRGGPDTQYF. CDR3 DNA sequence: TGTGCCAGCAGCCGAGGGGGTCCCGATACGCAGTATTTT.

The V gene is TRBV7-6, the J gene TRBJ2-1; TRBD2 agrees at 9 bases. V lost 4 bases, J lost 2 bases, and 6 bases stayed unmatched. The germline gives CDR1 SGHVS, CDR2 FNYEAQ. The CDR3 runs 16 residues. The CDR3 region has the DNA TGTGCCAGCAGCTCCGGCGGCGGGGGGGCCTACAATGAGCAGTTCTTC. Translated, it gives CASSSGGGGAYNEQFF.

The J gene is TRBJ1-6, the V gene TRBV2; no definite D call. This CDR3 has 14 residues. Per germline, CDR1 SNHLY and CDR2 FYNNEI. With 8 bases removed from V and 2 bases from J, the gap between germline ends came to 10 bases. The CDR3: CASLRVPYNSPLHF. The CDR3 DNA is TGTGCCAGCCTTCGGGTTCCCTATAATTCACCCCTCCACTTT.

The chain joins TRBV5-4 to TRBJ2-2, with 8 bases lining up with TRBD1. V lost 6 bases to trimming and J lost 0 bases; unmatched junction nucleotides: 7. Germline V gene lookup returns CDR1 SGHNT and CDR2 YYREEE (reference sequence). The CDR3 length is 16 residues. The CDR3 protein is CASTHRTGPNTGELFF. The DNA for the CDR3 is TGTGCCAGCACTCACCGGACAGGGCCGAACACCGGGGAGCTGTTTTTT. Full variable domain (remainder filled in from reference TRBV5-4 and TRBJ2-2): ETGVTQSPTHLIKTRGQQVTLRCSSQSGHNTVSWYQQALGQGPQFIFQYYREEENGRGNFPPRFSGLQFPNYSSELNVNALELDDSALYLCASTHRTGPNTGELFFGEGSRLTVL.

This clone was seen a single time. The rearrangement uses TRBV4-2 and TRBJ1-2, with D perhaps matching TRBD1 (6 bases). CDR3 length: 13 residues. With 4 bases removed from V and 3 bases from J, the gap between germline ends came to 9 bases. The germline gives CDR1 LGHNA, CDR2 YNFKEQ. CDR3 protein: CASSPSGDYGYTF. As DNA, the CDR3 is TGTGCCAGCAGCCCCTCAGGGGACTATGGCTACACCTTC.

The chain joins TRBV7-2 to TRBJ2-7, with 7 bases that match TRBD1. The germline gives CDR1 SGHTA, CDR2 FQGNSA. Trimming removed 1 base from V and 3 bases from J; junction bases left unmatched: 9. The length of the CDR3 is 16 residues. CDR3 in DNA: TGTGCCAGCAGCTTAGACTCCGGGACAGAAATCTACGAGCAGTACTTC. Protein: CASSLDSGTEIYEQYF.

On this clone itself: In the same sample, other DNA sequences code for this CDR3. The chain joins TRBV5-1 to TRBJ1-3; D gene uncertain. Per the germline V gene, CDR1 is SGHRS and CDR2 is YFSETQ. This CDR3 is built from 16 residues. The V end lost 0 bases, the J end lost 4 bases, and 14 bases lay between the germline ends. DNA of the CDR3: TGCGCCAGCAGCTTGGAGGGAGGCAGTCCGGGAAACACCATATATTTT. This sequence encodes CASSLEGGSPGNTIYF.

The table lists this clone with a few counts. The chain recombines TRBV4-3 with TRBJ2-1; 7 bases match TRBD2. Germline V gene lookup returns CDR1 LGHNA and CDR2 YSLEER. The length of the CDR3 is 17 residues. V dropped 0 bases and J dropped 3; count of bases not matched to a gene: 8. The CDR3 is CASSQDRASGIYNEQFF. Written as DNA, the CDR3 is TGCGCCAGCAGCCAAGATCGAGCTAGCGGTATCTACAATGAGCAGTTCTTC.

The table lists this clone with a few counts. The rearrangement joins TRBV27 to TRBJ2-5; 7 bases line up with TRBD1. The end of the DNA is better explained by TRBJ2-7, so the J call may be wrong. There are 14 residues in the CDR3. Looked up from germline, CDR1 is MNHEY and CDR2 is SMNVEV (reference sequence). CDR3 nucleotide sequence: TGTGCCAGCAGTCGCCGGGACAGTGATTACGAGCAGTACTTC. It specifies CASSRRDSDYEQYF.

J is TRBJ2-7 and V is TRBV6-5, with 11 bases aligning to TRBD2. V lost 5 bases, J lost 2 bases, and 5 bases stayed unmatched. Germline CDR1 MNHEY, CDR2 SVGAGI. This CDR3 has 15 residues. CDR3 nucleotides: TGTGCCAGCAGTCCGGGACTAGCGGTAGCCTACGAGCAGTACTTC. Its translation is CASSPGLAVAYEQYF.

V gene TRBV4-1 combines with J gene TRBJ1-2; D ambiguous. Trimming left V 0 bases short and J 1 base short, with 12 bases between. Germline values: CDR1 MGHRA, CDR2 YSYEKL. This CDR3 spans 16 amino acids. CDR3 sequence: CASSQDAEMDNYGYTF. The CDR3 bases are TGCGCCAGCAGCCAAGATGCGGAGATGGATAACTATGGCTACACCTTC.

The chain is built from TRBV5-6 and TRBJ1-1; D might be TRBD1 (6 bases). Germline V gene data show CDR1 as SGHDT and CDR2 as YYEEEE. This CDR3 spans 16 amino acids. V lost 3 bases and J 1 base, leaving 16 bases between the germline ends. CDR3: CASSSYGWTANTEAFF. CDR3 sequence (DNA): TGTGCCAGCAGCTCGTACGGATGGACAGCGAACACTGAAGCTTTCTTT.

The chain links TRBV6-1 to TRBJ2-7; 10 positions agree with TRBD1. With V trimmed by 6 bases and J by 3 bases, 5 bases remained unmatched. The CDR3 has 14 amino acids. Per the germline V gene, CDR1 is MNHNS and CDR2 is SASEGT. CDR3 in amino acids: CASRTGTGVYEQYF. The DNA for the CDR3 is TGTGCCAGCAGGACCGGGACAGGGGTCTACGAGCAGTACTTC.

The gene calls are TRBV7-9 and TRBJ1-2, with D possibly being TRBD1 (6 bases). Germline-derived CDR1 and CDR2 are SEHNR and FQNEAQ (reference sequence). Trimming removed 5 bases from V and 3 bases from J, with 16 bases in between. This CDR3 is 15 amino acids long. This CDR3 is CASSGGGRDHYGYTF. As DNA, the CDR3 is TGTGCCAGCAGCGGGGGGGGCAGGGATCACTATGGCTACACCTTC.

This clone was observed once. CDR3 sequence reads: CASSLLDPESHSNYGYTF. As DNA, the CDR3 is TGTGCCAGCAGCCTCCTAGATCCCGAGTCTCACTCCAACTATGGCTACACCTTC. This chain connects TRBV7-2 to TRBJ1-2; D uncertain. In germline, CDR1 is SGHTA, CDR2 FQGNSA. The CDR3 is 18 residues long. The V end lost 5 bases, the J end lost 2 bases, and 24 bases lay between the germline ends.